The clone carrying this T cell receptor (beta chain) showed up just a few times. It was RNA transcripts that yielded the amplified TCR beta CDR3 regions. TCR CDR3 underwent first-round RT-PCR with the HTBI primer set. A single record per CDR3 protein comes from TCRdb applying MiXCR to the multiplex PCR reads. The data hold some 350,000 distinct CDR3 sequences, with around 25% observed a single time. These data come from a study of T cells in Graves' hyperthyroidism and ophthalmopathy. Overall study: Prior to any treatment, at the point of initial diagnosis, peripheral blood was collected.

Diagnoses were made from clinical symptoms, serum measures (thyroxine and TRAb), thyroid ultrasound and orbital computed tomography. Germline V gene data show CDR1 as SSHAT and CDR2 as FNYEAQ (reference sequence). V dropped 5 bases and J dropped 7; count of bases not matched to a gene: 8. The CDR3 has 13 amino acids. Sequencing was performed on blood. J is TRBJ2-7 and V is TRBV7-7; 7 positions match TRBD1. The sequence came from a man in his fifties or sixties with Graves' hyperthyroidism. CDR3 DNA sequence: TGTGCCAGCAGCCCCGACAGGGTAGGGGAGCAGTACTTC. Translation: CASSPDRVGEQYF.